This TCR beta chain derives from a study of post-analysis software for immune sequencing data. Study as a whole: Courses of disease covered relapsing-remitting, secondary progressive and progressive-relapsing multiple sclerosis. Notes on the study in general: Several TRBV segments were more frequent in patients than controls; TRBV5-6, TRBV5-1 and TRBV20-1 belonged to this group.

The CDR3 is 13 amino acids. The germline gives CDR1 DFQATT, CDR2 SNEGSKA (reference sequence). V was pared by 6 bases and J by 3 bases, with 6 bases of the junction left unmatched. Remarks on this clonotype: Its target is unknown.

Built from TCR beta cDNA, the libraries had unique molecular identifiers in them. TCRdb itself ran the PCR reads through MiXCR, one entry per CDR3 protein. The profile covers some 690,000 distinct CDR3 sequences, with approximately 60% appearing a single time and approximately 10% taken by the ten largest. This clonotype was sampled from a girl aged 2 to 9 with multiple sclerosis. This chain joins TRBV20-1 and TRBJ2-5; 8 nucleotides match TRBD1. Sequenced input: blood. The DNA for the CDR3 is TGCAGTGCCGCTAGGACAGGGAAAGAGACCCAGTACTTC. Amino acids: CSAARTGKETQYF.